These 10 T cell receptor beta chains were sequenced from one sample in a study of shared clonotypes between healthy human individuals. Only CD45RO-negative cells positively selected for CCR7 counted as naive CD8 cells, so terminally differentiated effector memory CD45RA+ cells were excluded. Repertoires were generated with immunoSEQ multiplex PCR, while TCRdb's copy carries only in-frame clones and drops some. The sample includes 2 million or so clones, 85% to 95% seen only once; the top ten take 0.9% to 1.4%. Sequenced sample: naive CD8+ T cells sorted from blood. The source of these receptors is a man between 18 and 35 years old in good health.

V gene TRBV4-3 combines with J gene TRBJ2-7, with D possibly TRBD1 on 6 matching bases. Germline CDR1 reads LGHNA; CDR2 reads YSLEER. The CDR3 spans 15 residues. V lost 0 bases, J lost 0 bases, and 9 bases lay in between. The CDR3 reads CASSQDRDTSYEQYF. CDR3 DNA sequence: TGCGCCAGCAGCCAAGATCGGGACACCTCCTACGAGCAGTACTTC.

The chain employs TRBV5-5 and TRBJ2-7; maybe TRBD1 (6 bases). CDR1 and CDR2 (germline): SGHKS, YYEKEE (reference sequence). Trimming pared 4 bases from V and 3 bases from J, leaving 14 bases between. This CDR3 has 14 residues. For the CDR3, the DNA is TGTGCCAGCAGCCCGGACAGCGACTTCTACGAGCAGTACTTC. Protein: CASSPDSDFYEQYF.

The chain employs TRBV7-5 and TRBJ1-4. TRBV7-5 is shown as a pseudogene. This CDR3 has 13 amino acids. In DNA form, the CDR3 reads TGTGCCAGAAGCTTAAGAGGAGATGAAAAACTGTTTTTT. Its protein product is CARSLRGDEKLFF.

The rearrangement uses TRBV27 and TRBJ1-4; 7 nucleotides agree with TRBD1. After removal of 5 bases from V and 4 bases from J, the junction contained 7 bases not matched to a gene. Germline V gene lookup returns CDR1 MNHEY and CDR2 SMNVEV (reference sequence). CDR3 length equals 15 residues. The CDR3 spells CASSDRQGFNEKLFF. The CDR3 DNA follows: TGTGCCAGCAGTGACCGACAGGGTTTTAATGAAAAACTGTTTTTT.

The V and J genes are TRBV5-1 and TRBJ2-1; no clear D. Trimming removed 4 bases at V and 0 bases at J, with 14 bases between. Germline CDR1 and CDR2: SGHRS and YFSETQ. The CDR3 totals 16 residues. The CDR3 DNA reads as TGCGCCAGCAGCCTAAATAGCCTGTTCTCCTACAATGAGCAGTTCTTC. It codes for CASSLNSLFSYNEQFF.

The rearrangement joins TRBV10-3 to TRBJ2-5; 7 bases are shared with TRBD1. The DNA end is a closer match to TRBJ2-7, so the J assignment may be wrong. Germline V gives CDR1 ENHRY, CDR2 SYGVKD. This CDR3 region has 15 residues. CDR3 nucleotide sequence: TGTGCCATCAGTGATGAAGACAGGGTTTTAGACGAGCAGTACTTC. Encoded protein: CAISDEDRVLDEQYF.

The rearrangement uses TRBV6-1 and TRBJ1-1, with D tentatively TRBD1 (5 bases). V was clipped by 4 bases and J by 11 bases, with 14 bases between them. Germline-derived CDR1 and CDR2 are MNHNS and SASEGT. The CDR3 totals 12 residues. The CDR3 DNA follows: TGTGCCAGCAGTGGACTGGGGAGGGGCGCTTTCTTT. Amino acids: CASSGLGRGAFF.

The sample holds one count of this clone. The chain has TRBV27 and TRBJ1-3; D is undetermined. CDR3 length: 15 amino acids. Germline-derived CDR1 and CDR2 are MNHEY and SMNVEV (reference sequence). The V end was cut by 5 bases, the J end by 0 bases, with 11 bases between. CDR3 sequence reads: CASSAGMSSGNTIYF. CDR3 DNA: TGTGCCAGCAGTGCGGGAATGAGCTCTGGAAACACCATATATTTT.

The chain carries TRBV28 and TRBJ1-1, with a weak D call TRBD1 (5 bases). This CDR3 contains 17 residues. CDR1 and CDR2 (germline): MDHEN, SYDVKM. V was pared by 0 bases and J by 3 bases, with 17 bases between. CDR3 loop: CASSLWRGGEGDTEAFF. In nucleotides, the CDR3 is TGTGCCAGCAGTTTATGGCGGGGTGGGGAAGGGGACACTGAAGCTTTCTTT.

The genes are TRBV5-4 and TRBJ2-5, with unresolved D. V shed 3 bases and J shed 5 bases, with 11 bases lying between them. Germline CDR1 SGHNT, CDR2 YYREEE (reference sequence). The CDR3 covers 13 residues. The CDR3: CASSSPVEETQYF. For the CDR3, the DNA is TGTGCCAGCAGCTCGCCTGTGGAGGAGACCCAGTACTTC. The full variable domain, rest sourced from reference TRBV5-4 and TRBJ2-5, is ETGVTQSPTHLIKTRGQQVTLRCSSQSGHNTVSWYQQALGQGPQFIFQYYREEENGRGNFPPRFSGLQFPNYSSELNVNALELDDSALYLCASSSPVEETQYFGPGTRLLVL.